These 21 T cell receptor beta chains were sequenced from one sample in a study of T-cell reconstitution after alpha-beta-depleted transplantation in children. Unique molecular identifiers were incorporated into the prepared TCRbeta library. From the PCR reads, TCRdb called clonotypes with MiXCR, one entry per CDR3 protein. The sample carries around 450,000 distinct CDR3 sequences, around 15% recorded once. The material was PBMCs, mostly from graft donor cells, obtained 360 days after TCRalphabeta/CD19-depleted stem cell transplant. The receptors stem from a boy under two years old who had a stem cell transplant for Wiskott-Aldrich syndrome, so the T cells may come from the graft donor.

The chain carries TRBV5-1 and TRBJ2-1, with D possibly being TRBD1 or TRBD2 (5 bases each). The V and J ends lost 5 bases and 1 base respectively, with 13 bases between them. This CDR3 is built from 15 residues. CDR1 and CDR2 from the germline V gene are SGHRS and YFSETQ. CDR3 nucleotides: TGCGCCAGCAGAAAAACAGGAGGATCCTACAATGAGCAGTTCTTC. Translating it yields CASRKTGGSYNEQFF.

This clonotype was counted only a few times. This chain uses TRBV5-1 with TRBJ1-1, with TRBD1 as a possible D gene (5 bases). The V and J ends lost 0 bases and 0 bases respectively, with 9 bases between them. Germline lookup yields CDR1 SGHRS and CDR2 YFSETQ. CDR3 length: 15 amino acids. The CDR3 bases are TGCGCCAGCAGCTTGGCCTCAGGGATGAACACTGAAGCTTTCTTT. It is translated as CASSLASGMNTEAFF.

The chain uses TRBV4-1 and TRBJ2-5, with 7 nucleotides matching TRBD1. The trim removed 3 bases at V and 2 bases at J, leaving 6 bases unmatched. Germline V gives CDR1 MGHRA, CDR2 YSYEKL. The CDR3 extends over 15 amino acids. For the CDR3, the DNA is TGCGCCAGCAGCCAGTTGACAGGGAATCAAGAGACCCAGTACTTC. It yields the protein CASSQLTGNQETQYF.

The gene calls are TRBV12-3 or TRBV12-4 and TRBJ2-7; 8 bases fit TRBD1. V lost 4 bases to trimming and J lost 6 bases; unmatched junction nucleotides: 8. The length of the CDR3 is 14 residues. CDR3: CASSSRDRSGEQYF. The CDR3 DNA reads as TGTGCCAGCAGTTCCCGGGACAGGAGTGGCGAGCAGTACTTC.

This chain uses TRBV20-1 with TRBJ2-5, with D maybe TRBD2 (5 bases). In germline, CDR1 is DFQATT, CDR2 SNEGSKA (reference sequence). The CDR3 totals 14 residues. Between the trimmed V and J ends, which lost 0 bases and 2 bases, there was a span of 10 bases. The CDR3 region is CSARDRLAQETQYF. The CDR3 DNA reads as TGCAGTGCTAGAGATAGGCTAGCTCAAGAGACCCAGTACTTC.

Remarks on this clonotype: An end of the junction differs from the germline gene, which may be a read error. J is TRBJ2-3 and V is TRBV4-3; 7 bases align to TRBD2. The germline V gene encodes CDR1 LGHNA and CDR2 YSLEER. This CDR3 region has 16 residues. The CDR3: CASSLEAGSDTDTQCF. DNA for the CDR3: TGCGCCAGCAGCCTCGAAGCGGGGAGCGACACAGATACGCAGTGTTTT.

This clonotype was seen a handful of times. This chain's CDR3 is CASSLAQGAQETQYF. The CDR3 DNA reads as TGCGCCAGCAGCTTGGCCCAGGGTGCCCAGGAGACCCAGTACTTC. This chain uses TRBV5-1 with TRBJ2-5, with a possible D match to TRBD1 (5 bases). CDR1 is SGHRS and CDR2 is YFSETQ in the germline V gene. Trimming took 0 bases from V and 5 from J, leaving 14 bases between them. The CDR3 sequence is 15 residues long.

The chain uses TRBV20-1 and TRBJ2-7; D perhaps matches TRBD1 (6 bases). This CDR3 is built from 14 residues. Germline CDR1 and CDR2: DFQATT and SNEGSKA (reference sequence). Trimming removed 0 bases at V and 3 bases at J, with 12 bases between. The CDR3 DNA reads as TGCAGTGCTAGAGAAGACAGGAAAGTCTACGAGCAGTACTTC. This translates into CSAREDRKVYEQYF.

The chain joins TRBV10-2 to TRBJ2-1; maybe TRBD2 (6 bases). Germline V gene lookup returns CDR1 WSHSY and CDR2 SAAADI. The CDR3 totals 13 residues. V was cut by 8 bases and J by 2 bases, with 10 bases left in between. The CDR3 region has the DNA TGCGCCAGCGCAGGGAGGCCCTACAATGAGCAGTTCTTC. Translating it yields CASAGRPYNEQFF.

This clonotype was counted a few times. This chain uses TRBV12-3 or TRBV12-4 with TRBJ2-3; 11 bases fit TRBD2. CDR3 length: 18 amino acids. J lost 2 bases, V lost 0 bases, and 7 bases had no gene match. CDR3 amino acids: CASSLALGLAVTTDTQYF. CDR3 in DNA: TGTGCCAGCAGTTTAGCGCTGGGACTAGCGGTAACCACAGATACGCAGTATTTT.

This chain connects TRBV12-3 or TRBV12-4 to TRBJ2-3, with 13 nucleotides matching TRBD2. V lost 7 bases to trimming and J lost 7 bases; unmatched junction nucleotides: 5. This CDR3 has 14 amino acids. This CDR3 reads CASTRLAGGYTQYF. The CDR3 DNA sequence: TGTGCCAGCACCCGACTAGCGGGGGGCTATACGCAGTATTTT.

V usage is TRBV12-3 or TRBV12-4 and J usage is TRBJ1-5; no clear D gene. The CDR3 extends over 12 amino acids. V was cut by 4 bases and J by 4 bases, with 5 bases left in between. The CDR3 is CASSSKNQPQHF. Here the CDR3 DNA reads TGTGCCAGCAGTTCAAAAAATCAGCCCCAGCATTTT.

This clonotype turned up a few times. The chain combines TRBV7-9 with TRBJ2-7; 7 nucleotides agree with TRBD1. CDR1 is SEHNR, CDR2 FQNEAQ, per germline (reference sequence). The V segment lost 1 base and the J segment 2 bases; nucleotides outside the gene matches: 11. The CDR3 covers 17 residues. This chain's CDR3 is CASSLVRTGTVPYEQYF. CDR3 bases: TGTGCCAGCAGCTTAGTCCGCACCGGGACAGTCCCCTACGAGCAGTACTTC.

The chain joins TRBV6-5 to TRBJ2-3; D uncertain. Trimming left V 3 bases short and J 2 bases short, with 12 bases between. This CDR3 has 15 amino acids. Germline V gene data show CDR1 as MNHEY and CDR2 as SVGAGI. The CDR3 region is CASSYSPHVTDTQYF. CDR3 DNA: TGTGCCAGCAGTTATTCCCCCCATGTCACAGATACGCAGTATTTT.

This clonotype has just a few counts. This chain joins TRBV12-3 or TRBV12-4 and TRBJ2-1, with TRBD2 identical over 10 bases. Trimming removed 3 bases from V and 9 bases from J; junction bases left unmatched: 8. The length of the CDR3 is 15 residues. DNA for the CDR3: TGTGCCAGCAGTTTTGTAGCGGGAGGACGGGGTGAGCAGTTCTTC. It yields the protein CASSFVAGGRGEQFF.

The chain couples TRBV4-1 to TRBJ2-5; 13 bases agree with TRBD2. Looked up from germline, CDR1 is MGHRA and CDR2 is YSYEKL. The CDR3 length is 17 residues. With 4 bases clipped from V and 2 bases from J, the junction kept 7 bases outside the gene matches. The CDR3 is CASSPWTSGGPQETQYF. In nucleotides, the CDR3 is TGCGCCAGCAGCCCCTGGACTAGCGGGGGACCTCAAGAGACCCAGTACTTC.

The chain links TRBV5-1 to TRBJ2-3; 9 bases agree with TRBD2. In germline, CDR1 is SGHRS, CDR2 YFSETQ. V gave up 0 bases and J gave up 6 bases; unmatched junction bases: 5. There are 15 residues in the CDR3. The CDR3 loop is CASSLVGGRVDTQYF. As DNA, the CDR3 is TGCGCCAGCAGCTTGGTTGGCGGGAGGGTCGATACGCAGTATTTT.

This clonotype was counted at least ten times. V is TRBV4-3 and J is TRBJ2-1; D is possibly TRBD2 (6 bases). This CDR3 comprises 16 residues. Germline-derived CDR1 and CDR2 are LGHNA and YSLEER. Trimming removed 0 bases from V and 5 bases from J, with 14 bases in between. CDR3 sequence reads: CASSQDGGAVHNEQFF. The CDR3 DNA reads TGCGCCAGCAGCCAAGATGGCGGGGCAGTCCACAATGAGCAGTTCTTC.

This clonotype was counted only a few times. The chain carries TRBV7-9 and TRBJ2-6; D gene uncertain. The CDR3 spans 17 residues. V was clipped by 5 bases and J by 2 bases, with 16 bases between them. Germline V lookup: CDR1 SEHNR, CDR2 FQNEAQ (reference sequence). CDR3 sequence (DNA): TGTGCCAGCAGCCCTGCGGTACCTATTGCTGGGGCCAACGTCCTGACTTTC. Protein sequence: CASSPAVPIAGANVLTF.

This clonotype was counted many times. The CDR3 region is CASSLGTGSVYF. Here the CDR3 DNA reads TGTGCCAGCAGCTTAGGGACGGGGTCGGTTTACTTC. The chain couples TRBV11-2 to TRBJ2-4, with D possibly matching TRBD2 (5 bases). The V end lost 1 base, the J end lost 16 bases, and 14 bases lay between the germline ends. Germline V gene data show CDR1 as SGHAT and CDR2 as FQNNGV. The CDR3 runs to 12 residues.

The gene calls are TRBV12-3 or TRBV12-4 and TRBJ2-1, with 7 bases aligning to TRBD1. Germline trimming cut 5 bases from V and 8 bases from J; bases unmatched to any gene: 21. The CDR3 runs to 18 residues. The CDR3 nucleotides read TGTGCCAGCAGTCCTGCTGCCTATCCCTCAGACAGGGTTGATGAGCAGTTCTTC. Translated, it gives CASSPAAYPSDRVDEQFF.